The sequence of this TCR beta chain was determined in a study of T-cell memory formation after mild COVID-19. Study-wide context: TCR clusters showed largely donor specificity. Study conclusions and caveats: Mostly located in CM and EM were contracting CD4+ clones, with contracting CD8+ clones located in EMRA. The finding that pre-infection memory included some responding clones suggested that cross-reactive memory joined.

TCRdb analysed the 5' RACE reads with MiXCR anew, one entry per CDR3 protein. The sample contains roughly 500,000 distinct CDR3 sequences, roughly 21% of which appear only once. For this clonotype: The antigen remains undetermined.

The CDR3 length is 14 residues. The V gene end was trimmed by 3 bases and the J gene end by 6 bases; junction bases not matched to a gene: 5. The TCR was taken from an adult woman who had mild COVID-19 (a few samples of this study predate the infection). Cell type and time point are not known. V and J are TRBV12-3 or TRBV12-4 and TRBJ1-5; 7 nucleotides align to TRBD1. Specimen: PBMCs or a T cell subset sorted from them (not recorded which). As DNA, the CDR3 is TGTGCCAGCAGTTTTGGAGGGGGCGGTCAGCCCCAGCATTTT. Translated: CASSFGGGGQPQHF.